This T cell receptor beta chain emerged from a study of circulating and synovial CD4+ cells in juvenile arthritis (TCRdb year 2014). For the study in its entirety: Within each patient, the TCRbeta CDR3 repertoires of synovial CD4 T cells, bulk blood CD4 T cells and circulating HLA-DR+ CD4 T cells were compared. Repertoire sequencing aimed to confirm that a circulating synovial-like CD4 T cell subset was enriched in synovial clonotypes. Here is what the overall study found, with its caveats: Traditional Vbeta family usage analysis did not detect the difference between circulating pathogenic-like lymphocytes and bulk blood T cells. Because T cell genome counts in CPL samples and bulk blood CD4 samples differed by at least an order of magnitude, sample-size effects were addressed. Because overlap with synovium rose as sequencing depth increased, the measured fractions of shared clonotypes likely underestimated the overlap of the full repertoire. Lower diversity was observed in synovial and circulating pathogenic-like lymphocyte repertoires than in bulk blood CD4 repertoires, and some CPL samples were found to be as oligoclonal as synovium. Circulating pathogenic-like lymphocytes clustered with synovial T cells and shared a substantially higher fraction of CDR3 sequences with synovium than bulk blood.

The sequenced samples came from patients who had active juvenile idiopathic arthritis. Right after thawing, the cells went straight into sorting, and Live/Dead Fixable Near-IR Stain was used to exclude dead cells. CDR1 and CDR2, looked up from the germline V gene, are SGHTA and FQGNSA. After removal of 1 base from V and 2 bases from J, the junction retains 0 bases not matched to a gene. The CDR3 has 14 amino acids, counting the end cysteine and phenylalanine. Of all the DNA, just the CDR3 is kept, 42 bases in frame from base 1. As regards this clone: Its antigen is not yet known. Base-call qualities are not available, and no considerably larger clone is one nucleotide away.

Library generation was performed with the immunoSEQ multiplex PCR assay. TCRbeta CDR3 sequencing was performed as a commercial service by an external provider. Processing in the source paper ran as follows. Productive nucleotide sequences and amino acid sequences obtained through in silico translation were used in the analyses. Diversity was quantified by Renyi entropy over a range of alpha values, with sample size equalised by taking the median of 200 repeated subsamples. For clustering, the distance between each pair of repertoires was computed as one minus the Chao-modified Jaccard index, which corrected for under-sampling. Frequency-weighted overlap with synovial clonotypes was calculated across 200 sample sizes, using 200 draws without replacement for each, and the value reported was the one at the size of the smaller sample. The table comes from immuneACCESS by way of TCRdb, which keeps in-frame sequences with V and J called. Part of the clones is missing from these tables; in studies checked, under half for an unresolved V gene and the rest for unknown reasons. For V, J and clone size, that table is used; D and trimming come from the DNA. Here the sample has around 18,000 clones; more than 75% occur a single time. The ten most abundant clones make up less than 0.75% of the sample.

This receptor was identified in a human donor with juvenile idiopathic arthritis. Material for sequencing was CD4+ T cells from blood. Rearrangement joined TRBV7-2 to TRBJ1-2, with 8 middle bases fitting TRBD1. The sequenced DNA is TGTGCCAGCAGCTTAGGACAGGGGAACTATGGCTACACCTTC. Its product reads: CASSLGQGNYGYTF. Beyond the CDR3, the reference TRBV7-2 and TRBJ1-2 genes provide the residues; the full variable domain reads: GAGVSQSPSNKVTEKGKDVELRCDPISGHTALYWYRQSLGQGLEFLIYFQGNSAPDKSGLPSDRFSAERTGGSVSTLTIQRTQQEDSAVYLCASSLGQGNYGYTFGSGTRLTVV.